These T cell receptor beta chains were read from a single sample in a study of T cells after yellow fever vaccination. Via MiXCR, TCRdb re-called the 5' RACE reads, giving one row per CDR3 protein. The sample includes 450,000 to 550,000 distinct CDR3 sequences, just over 20% of them seen just once. Sample: PBMCs, taken about 21 days after the first yellow fever vaccination. These receptors all stem from a man aged 18-30 years who received the YFV17D yellow fever vaccine. Both conserved end residues are part of each CDR3. The order of the fields is CDR3 DNA, CDR3 protein, D gene, clone size, V gene, J gene. D genes are given only for firm matches. Where a row states a size, it is once, few, many or the class of an expanded clone; other rows omit it.

DNA: TGTGCCAGCACCCCCGGACAGATCCAAGAGACCCAGTACTTC; CDR3: CASTPGQIQETQYF; D: -; size: -; V: TRBV7-8; J: TRBJ2-5
DNA: TGTGCCAGCAACAATCGGCGGGGCCGATCCTTCCAGTACTTC; CDR3: CASNNRRGRSFQYF; D: -; size: -; V: TRBV7-2; J: TRBJ2-5
DNA: TGTGCCAACCAGGGGGCTGCTAATTCACCCCTCCACTTT; CDR3: CANQGAANSPLHF; D: TRBD1; size: -; V: TRBV10-3; J: TRBJ1-6
DNA: TGCGCCAGCAGCTTGGGTCGAGCGGGGCGCCAAGAGACCCAGTACTTC; CDR3: CASSLGRAGRQETQYF; D: TRBD2; size: few; V: TRBV5-1; J: TRBJ2-5
DNA: TGTGCCAGCAGTGAGGGGGACAGGGGAAATCAGCCCCAGCATTTT; CDR3: CASSEGDRGNQPQHF; D: TRBD1; size: -; V: TRBV25-1; J: TRBJ1-5
DNA: TGTGCCATCAGTGAGTCCATGGCTAGCGGACGCACAGATACGCAGTATTTT; CDR3: CAISESMASGRTDTQYF; D: TRBD2; size: few; V: TRBV10-3; J: TRBJ2-3
DNA: TGCGCCAGCAGGGTCGCGACAATGACTTTCTTT; CDR3: CASRVATMTFF; D: -; size: -; V: TRBV4-1; J: TRBJ1-1
DNA: TGCAGCGTTGAGGGGACAGGGGGCTACACCTTC; CDR3: CSVEGTGGYTF; D: TRBD1; size: few; V: TRBV29-1; J: TRBJ1-2
DNA: TGCGCCAGCAGCGCCCAACCCCTAGCGGGGGACACAGATACGCAGTATTTT; CDR3: CASSAQPLAGDTDTQYF; D: TRBD2; size: -; V: TRBV5-1; J: TRBJ2-3
DNA: TGCGCCAGCAGCCAGGACAGCATGAACACTGAAGCTTTCTTT; CDR3: CASSQDSMNTEAFF; D: -; size: few; V: TRBV5-1; J: TRBJ1-1
DNA: TGCGCCAGCAGCTTACAGGCAGGAGATACGCAGTATTTT; CDR3: CASSLQAGDTQYF; D: -; size: -; V: TRBV5-1; J: TRBJ2-3
DNA: TGTGCCAGCAAACCAGGGGGTTGGACTGAAGCTTTCTTT; CDR3: CASKPGGWTEAFF; D: TRBD1; size: few; V: TRBV28; J: TRBJ1-1
DNA: TGTGCCAGCAGCTGGGGACAGGGGGTAGAAGAAGCTTTCTTT; CDR3: CASSWGQGVEEAFF; D: TRBD1; size: -; V: TRBV27; J: TRBJ1-1
DNA: TGCAGTGCTAGGGGACTCTACACAGATACGCAGTATTTT; CDR3: CSARGLYTDTQYF; D: -; size: -; V: TRBV20-1; J: TRBJ2-3
DNA: TGTGCCAGCAGTTACGGGGGGGGCAGCAATCAGCCCCAGCATTTT; CDR3: CASSYGGGSNQPQHF; D: -; size: -; V: TRBV6-5; J: TRBJ1-5
DNA: TGCGCCAGCAGCTTTAGGGGGTTAGTGGAAGCCAAAAACATTCAGTACTTC; CDR3: CASSFRGLVEAKNIQYF; D: -; size: few; V: TRBV5-1; J: TRBJ2-4
DNA: TGTGCCAGCAGGGGGACAGGCCCGGGCGAGCAGTACTTC; CDR3: CASRGTGPGEQYF; D: TRBD1; size: -; V: TRBV2; J: TRBJ2-7
DNA: TGTGCCAGCCGGGCCCGGGCCAAAAACATTCAGTACTTC; CDR3: CASRARAKNIQYF; D: -; size: -; V: TRBV7-8; J: TRBJ2-4
DNA: TGTGCCAGCAGCTTCGGGACGATCCATGAGCAGTTCTTC; CDR3: CASSFGTIHEQFF; D: -; size: few; V: TRBV7-3; J: TRBJ2-1
DNA: TGTGCCAGCAGTGGCCTGGCAGAGACTGAAGCTTTCTTT; CDR3: CASSGLAETEAFF; D: -; size: many; V: TRBV2; J: TRBJ1-1
DNA: TGCGCCAGCAGCTTGTGGTGGGAATCACCTAGCACAGATACGCAGTATTTT; CDR3: CASSLWWESPSTDTQYF; D: -; size: few; V: TRBV5-1; J: TRBJ2-3
DNA: TGTGCCAGCAGCTTAGAAGGAGGAAGTGCGACAGATACGCAGTATTTT; CDR3: CASSLEGGSATDTQYF; D: -; size: -; V: TRBV7-3; J: TRBJ2-3
DNA: TGTGCCAGCAGCTTGACAGGGGGCGGAGCTGAAGCTTTCTTT; CDR3: CASSLTGGGAEAFF; D: TRBD1; size: few; V: TRBV7-3; J: TRBJ1-1
DNA: TGCAGTGCTGGAGGACAGGGGGGCGCAGATACGCAGTATTTT; CDR3: CSAGGQGGADTQYF; D: TRBD1; size: -; V: TRBV20-1; J: TRBJ2-3
DNA: TGCAGTGCTAGACCCCCAGGAGACACTGAAGCTTTCTTT; CDR3: CSARPPGDTEAFF; D: -; size: -; V: TRBV20-1; J: TRBJ1-1
DNA: TGCGCCAGCAGCTTTGTGGGAGGTGAAGCTTTCTTT; CDR3: CASSFVGGEAFF; D: -; size: few; V: TRBV5-1; J: TRBJ1-1
DNA: TGCGCCAGCAGCTTGACCCCACAAGGACAGGGGACGAACACCGGGGAGCTGTTTTTT; CDR3: CASSLTPQGQGTNTGELFF; D: TRBD1; size: few; V: TRBV5-1; J: TRBJ2-2
DNA: TGTGCCAGCAGTTACGGGGCAGATTACGAGCAGTACTTC; CDR3: CASSYGADYEQYF; D: -; size: few; V: TRBV6-2/TRBV6-3; J: TRBJ2-7
DNA: TGTGCCAGCAGCCAAGACTCACAGCACGGAAACACCATATATTTT; CDR3: CASSQDSQHGNTIYF; D: -; size: few; V: TRBV3-1; J: TRBJ1-3
DNA: TGTGCCAGCACGGGCGGGGAGCTGTTTTTT; CDR3: CASTGGELFF; D: -; size: -; V: TRBV25-1; J: TRBJ2-2
DNA: TGTGCCAGCAGTTCGAGCGACAGGGCTGAAGCTTTCTTT; CDR3: CASSSSDRAEAFF; D: TRBD1; size: -; V: TRBV6-6; J: TRBJ1-1
DNA: TGTGCCAGCAGCCTATGGGGGAGGACTAATGAAAAACTGTTTTTT; CDR3: CASSLWGRTNEKLFF; D: -; size: few; V: TRBV7-2; J: TRBJ1-4
DNA: TGTGCCAGTAGTGACAGGGGTCAGCCCCAGCATTTT; CDR3: CASSDRGQPQHF; D: TRBD1; size: -; V: TRBV19; J: TRBJ1-5
DNA: TGCGCCAGCAGCCAAGATCTTACCTATGGCTACACCTTC; CDR3: CASSQDLTYGYTF; D: -; size: few; V: TRBV4-3; J: TRBJ1-2
DNA: TGCAGCGTAATCGACTCCCCTCCAATCGAGCAGTACTTC; CDR3: CSVIDSPPIEQYF; D: -; size: -; V: TRBV29-1; J: TRBJ2-7
DNA: TGTGCCAGCGGATCTATGGCAGATACGCAGTATTTT; CDR3: CASGSMADTQYF; D: -; size: few; V: TRBV7-2; J: TRBJ2-3
DNA: TGCGCCAGCAGCGACAGGAACACCGGGGAGCTGTTTTTT; CDR3: CASSDRNTGELFF; D: -; size: -; V: TRBV4-3; J: TRBJ2-2
DNA: TGTGCCAGCAGCCGAAAAGTAGCGGGGGGTAGCTCCTACAATGAGCAGTTCTTC; CDR3: CASSRKVAGGSSYNEQFF; D: TRBD2; size: few; V: TRBV7-3; J: TRBJ2-1
DNA: TGTGCCAGCAGTTGGGGACAGGGGAATCAGCCCCAGCATTTT; CDR3: CASSWGQGNQPQHF; D: TRBD1; size: -; V: TRBV6-5; J: TRBJ1-5
DNA: TGTGCCAGCGGTGAAGAGGATCGGAGCAGGGATACGCAGTATTTT; CDR3: CASGEEDRSRDTQYF; D: -; size: once; V: TRBV12-3/TRBV12-4; J: TRBJ2-3
DNA: TGTGCCAGCACCCTAAGGGGGGGGATCGGGTACGAGCAGTACTTC; CDR3: CASTLRGGIGYEQYF; D: -; size: few; V: TRBV12-3/TRBV12-4; J: TRBJ2-7
DNA: TGTGCCAGCAGTTACGCGGGGACAGGGGAGAACGAGCAGTACTTC; CDR3: CASSYAGTGENEQYF; D: TRBD1; size: -; V: TRBV6-5; J: TRBJ2-7
DNA: TGTGCCAGCAGCCTGACGGATACTGAAGCTTTCTTT; CDR3: CASSLTDTEAFF; D: -; size: many; V: TRBV3-1; J: TRBJ1-1
DNA: TGTGCCAGCACCAAGGACAGGCGCAACACTGAAGCTTTCTTT; CDR3: CASTKDRRNTEAFF; D: TRBD1; size: -; V: TRBV25-1; J: TRBJ1-1
DNA: TGTGCCAGCAGTTTCTTCGGGGGGAACACTGAAGCTTTCTTT; CDR3: CASSFFGGNTEAFF; D: -; size: -; V: TRBV12-3/TRBV12-4; J: TRBJ1-1
DNA: TGTGCCAGCAGCGACCAGAGGGAGACCCAGTACTTC; CDR3: CASSDQRETQYF; D: -; size: -; V: TRBV7-9; J: TRBJ2-5
DNA: TGTGCCAGCAGCCAATTTTTTCCGGGACAGGGAACTGCTAAAGAAAACACGCAGTATTTT; CDR3: CASSQFFPGQGTAKENTQYF; D: TRBD1; size: -; V: TRBV7-8; J: TRBJ2-3
DNA: TGTGCCAGCAGCTTCAGACAGGATAGGGATACGCAGTATTTT; CDR3: CASSFRQDRDTQYF; D: -; size: -; V: TRBV7-6; J: TRBJ2-3
DNA: TGTGCCAGCAGCCCAACGTTGACTAGTCGGACAGATACGCAGTATTTT; CDR3: CASSPTLTSRTDTQYF; D: -; size: -; V: TRBV7-8; J: TRBJ2-3
DNA: TGCGCCAGCAGCCAGCCAGGGTCCAATTCACCCCTCCACTTT; CDR3: CASSQPGSNSPLHF; D: -; size: few; V: TRBV4-1; J: TRBJ1-6
DNA: TGCGCCAGCAGCTTGCAGCGGAACACAGATACGCAGTATTTT; CDR3: CASSLQRNTDTQYF; D: -; size: few; V: TRBV5-1; J: TRBJ2-3
DNA: TGTGCCAGCACCTCAACCCGAACCGGGGAGCTGTTTTTT; CDR3: CASTSTRTGELFF; D: -; size: few; V: TRBV6-6; J: TRBJ2-2
DNA: TGTGCCAGCACCGGACTAGCGGGGGGTAGCAATGAGCAGTTCTTC; CDR3: CASTGLAGGSNEQFF; D: TRBD2; size: -; V: TRBV6-1; J: TRBJ2-1
DNA: TGCAGCGCCGAACCCCGTAGCGGGGGGGCCGTAGATACGCAGTATTTT; CDR3: CSAEPRSGGAVDTQYF; D: TRBD2; size: few; V: TRBV20-1; J: TRBJ2-3